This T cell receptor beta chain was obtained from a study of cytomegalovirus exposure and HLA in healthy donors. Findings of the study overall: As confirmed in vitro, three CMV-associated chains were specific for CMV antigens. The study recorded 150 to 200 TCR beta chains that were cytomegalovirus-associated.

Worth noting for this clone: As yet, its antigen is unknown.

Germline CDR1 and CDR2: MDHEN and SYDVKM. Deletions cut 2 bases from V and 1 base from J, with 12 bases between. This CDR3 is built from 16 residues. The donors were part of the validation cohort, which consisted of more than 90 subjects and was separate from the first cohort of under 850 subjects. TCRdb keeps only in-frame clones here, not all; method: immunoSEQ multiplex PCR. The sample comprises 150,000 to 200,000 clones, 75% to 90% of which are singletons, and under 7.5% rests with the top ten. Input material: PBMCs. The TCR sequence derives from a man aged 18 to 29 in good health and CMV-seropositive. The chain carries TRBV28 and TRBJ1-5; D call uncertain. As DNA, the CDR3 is TGTGCCAGCAGTTTAAGGAGGAATTTAAGCAATCAGCCCCAGCATTTT. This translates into CASSLRRNLSNQPQHF.